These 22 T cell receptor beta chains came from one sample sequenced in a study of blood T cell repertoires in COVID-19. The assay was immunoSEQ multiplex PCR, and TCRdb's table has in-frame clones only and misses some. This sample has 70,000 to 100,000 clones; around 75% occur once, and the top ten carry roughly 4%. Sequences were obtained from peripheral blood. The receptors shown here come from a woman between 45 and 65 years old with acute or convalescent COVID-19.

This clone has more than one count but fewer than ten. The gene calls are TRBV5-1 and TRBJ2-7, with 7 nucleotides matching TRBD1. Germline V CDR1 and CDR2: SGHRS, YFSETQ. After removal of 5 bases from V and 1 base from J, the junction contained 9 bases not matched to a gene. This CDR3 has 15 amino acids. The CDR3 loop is CASSSGTEISYEQYF. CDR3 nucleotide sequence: TGCGCCAGCAGTTCCGGGACAGAGATATCCTACGAGCAGTACTTC.

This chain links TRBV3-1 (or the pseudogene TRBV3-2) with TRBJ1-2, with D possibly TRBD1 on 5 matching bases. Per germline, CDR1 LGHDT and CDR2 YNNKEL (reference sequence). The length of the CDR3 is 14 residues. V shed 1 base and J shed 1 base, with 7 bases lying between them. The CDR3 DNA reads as TGTGCCAGCAGCCAAGGGACACTTAACTATGGCTACACCTTC. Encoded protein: CASSQGTLNYGYTF.

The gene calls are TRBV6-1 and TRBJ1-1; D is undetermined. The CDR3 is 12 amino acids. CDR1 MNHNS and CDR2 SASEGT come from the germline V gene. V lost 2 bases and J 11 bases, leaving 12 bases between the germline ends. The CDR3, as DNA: TGTGCCAGCAGTGAAAACCAAATCCAGGCTTTCTTT. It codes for CASSENQIQAFF.

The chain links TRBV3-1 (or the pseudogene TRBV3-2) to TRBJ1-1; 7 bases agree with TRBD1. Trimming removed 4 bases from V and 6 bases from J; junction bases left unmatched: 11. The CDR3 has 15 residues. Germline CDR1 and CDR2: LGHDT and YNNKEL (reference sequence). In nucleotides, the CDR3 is TGTGCCAGCAGCCCAACGACAGGGTTCAATTCTGAAGCTTTCTTT. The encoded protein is CASSPTTGFNSEAFF.

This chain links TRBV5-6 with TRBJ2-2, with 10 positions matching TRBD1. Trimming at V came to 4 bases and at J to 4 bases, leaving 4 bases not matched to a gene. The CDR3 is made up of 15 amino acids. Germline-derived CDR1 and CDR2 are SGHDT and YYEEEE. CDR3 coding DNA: TGTGCCAGCAGCCCCGGGACAGGGGCCACCGGGGAGCTGTTTTTT. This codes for CASSPGTGATGELFF.

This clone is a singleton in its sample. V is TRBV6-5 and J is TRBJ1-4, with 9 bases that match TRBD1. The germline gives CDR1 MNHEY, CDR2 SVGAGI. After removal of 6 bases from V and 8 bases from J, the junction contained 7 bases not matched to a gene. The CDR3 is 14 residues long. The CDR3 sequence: CASRTGQGREKLFF. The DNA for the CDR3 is TGTGCCAGCAGAACAGGACAGGGGAGAGAAAAACTGTTTTTT.

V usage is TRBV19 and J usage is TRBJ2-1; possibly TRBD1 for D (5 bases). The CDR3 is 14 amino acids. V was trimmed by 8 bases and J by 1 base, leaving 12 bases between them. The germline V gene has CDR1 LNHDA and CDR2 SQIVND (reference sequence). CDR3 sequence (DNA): TGTGCCAGTTGCCGGCCAGGGTCCTACAATGAGCAGTTCTTC. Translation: CASCRPGSYNEQFF.

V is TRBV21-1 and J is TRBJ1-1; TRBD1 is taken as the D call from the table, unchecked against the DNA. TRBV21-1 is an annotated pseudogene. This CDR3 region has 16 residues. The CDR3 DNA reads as TGTGCCAGCAGCATAGGAGGTTGGACAGAGAACACTGAAGCTTTCTTT. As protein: CASSIGGWTENTEAFF.

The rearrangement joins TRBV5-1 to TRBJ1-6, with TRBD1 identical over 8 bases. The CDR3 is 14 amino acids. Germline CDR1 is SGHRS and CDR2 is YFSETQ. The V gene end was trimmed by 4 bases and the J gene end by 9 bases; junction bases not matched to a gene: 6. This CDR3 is CASSATGASSPLHF. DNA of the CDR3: TGCGCCAGCAGCGCGACAGGGGCGAGTTCACCCCTCCACTTT. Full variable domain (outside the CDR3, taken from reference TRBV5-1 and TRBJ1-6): KAGVTQTPRYLIKTRGQQVTLSCSPISGHRSVSWYQQTPGQGLQFLFEYFSETQRNKGNFPGRFSGRQFSNSRSEMNVSTLELGDSALYLCASSATGASSPLHFGNGTRLTVT.

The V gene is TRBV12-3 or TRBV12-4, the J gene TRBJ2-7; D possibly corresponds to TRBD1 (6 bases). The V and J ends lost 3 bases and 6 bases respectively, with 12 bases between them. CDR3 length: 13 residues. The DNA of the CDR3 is TGTGCCAGCAGTTTCTTTCAGGGGACCGAGCAGTACTTC. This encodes CASSFFQGTEQYF.

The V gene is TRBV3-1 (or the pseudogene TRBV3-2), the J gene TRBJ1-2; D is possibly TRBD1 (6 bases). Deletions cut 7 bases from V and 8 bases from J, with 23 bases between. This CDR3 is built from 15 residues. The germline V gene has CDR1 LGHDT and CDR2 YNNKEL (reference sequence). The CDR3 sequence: CASNYRGGASLGYTF. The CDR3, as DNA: TGTGCCAGCAACTATCGGGGGGGCGCGAGTTTGGGCTACACCTTC.

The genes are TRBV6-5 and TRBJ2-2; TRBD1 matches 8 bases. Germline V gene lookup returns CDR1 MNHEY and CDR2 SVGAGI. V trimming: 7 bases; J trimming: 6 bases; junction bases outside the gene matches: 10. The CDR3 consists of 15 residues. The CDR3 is CASKVGTGGAGELFF. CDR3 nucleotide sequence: TGTGCCAGCAAGGTCGGGACAGGAGGGGCCGGGGAGCTGTTTTTT.

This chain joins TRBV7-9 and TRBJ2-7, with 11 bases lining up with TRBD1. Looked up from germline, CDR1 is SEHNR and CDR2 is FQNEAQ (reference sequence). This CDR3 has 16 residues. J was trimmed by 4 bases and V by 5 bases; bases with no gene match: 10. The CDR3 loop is CASSDRKGQGGYEQYF. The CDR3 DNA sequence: TGTGCCAGCAGCGACCGTAAGGGACAGGGGGGGTACGAGCAGTACTTC.

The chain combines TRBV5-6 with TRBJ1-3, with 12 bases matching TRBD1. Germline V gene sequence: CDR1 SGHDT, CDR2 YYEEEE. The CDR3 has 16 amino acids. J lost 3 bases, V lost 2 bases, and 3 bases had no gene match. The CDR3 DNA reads TGTGCCAGCAGCTTCCGGGACAGGGGGCTTGGAAACACCATATATTTT. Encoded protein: CASSFRDRGLGNTIYF. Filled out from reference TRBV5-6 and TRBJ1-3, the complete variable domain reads DAGVTQSPTHLIKTRGQQVTLRCSPKSGHDTVSWYQQALGQGPQFIFQYYEEEERQRGNFPDRFSGHQFPNYSSELNVNALLLGDSALYLCASSFRDRGLGNTIYFGEGSWLTVV.

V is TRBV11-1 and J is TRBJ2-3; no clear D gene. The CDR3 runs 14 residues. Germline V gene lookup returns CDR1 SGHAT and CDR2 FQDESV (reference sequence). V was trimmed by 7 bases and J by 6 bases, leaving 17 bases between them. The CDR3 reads CASTMTGRPDTQYF. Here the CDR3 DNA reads TGTGCCAGCACAATGACTGGTCGTCCCGATACGCAGTATTTT. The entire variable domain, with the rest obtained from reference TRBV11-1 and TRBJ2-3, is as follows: EAEVAQSPRYKITEKSQAVAFWCDPISGHATLYWYRQILGQGPELLVQFQDESVVDDSQLPKDRFSAERLKGVDSTLKIQPAELGDSAMYLCASTMTGRPDTQYFGPGTRLTVL.

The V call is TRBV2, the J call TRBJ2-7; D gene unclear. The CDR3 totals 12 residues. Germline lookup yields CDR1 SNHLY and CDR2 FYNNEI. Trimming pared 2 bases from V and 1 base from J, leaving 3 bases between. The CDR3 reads CASSEQSYEQYF. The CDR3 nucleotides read TGTGCCAGCAGTGAACAGTCCTACGAGCAGTACTTC.

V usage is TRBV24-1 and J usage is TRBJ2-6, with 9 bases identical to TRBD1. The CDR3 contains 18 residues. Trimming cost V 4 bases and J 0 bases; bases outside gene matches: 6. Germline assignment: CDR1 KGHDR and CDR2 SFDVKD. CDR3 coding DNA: TGTGCCACCAGTGACCCGGGACAGGGACGCTCTGGGGCCAACGTCCTGACTTTC. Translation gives CATSDPGQGRSGANVLTF.

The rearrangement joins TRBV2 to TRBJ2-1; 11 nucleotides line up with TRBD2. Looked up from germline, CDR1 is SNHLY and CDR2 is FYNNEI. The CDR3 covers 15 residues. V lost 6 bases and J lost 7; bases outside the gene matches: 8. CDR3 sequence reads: CASSRDSGGANEQFF. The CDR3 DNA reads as TGTGCCAGCAGCCGAGATAGCGGGGGGGCGAATGAGCAGTTCTTC.

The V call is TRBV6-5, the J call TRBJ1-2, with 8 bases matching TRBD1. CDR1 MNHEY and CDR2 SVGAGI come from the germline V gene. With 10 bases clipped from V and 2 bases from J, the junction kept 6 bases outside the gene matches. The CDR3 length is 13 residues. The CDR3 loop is CATRQGINYGYTF. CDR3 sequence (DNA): TGTGCCACACGACAGGGGATCAACTATGGCTACACCTTC.

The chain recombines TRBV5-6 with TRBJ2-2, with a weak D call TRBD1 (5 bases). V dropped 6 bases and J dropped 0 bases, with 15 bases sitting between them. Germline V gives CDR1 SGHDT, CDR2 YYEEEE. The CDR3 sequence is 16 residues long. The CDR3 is CASTLGPSPNTGELFF. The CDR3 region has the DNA TGTGCCAGCACCCTGGGGCCAAGTCCGAACACCGGGGAGCTGTTTTTT.

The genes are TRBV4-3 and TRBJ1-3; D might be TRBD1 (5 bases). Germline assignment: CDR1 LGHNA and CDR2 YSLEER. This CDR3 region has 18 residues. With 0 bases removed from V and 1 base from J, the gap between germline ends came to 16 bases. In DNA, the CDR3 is TGCGCCAGCAGCCAAGAGGTGGCAGGGCGGTCGTCTGGAAACACCATATATTTT. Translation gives CASSQEVAGRSSGNTIYF.

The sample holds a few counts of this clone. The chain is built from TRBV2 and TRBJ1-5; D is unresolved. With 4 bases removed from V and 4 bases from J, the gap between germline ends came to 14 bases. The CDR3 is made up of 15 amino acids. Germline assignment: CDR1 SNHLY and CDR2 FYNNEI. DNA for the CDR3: TGTGCCAGCAGTGCAGATGTTACGATTAATCAGCCCCAGCATTTT. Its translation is CASSADVTINQPQHF.